This T cell receptor beta chain stems from a study of OX40 agonist ivuxolimab in advanced cancers. For the study at large: Subjects had a mean age of around 60 years, with a range of about 20 to 85; around 84% were male. Two patients with cutaneous melanoma and one with hepatocellular carcinoma, three in total, showed partial responses. Study conclusions and caveats: No antigen was identified for the clonally expanded peripheral T cells.

Clones were read by immunoSEQ multiplex PCR, and TCRdb kept only the in-frame ones, dropping some. Among around 82,000 clones, 70% to 90% were seen once, and the ten largest hold approximately 0.76%. In regard to this clone: Its antigen is unidentified.

Per germline, CDR1 LGHNA and CDR2 YSLEER. V shed 0 bases and J 7 bases; nucleotides not matched to a gene: 6. The CDR3 is 16 amino acids. The specimen was CD4+ or CD8+ T cells sorted from blood, collected in a trial of the OX40 agonist ivuxolimab. This TCR was sampled from an adult with an advanced solid tumor such as melanoma, head and neck, liver or kidney cancer. The chain has TRBV4-3 and TRBJ2-1; 10 positions agree with TRBD2. CDR3 nucleotide sequence: TGCGCCAGCAGCCAAGATCGGCTAGCGGGAGTAAATGAGCAGTTCTTC. This codes for CASSQDRLAGVNEQFF.